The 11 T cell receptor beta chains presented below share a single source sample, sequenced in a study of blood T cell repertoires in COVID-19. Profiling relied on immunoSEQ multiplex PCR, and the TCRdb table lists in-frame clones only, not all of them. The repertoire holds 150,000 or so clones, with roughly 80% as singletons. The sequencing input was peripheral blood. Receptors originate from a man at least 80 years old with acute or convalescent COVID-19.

The CDR3 DNA sequence: TGTGCCAGCAGTTCTCCAGGGATTGGGGATGAAAAACTGTTTTTT. Its protein is CASSSPGIGDEKLFF. The chain links TRBV28 to TRBJ1-4; perhaps TRBD1 as D (5 bases). Trimming cost V 4 bases and J 6 bases, with 15 bases left between them. The CDR3 is 15 amino acids. The germline V gene has CDR1 MDHEN and CDR2 SYDVKM.

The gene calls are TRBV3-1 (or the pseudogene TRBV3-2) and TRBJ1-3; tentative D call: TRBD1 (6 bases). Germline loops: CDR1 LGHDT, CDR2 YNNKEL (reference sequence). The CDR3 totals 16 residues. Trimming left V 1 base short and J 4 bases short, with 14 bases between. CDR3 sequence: CASSQAPQGTGNTIYF. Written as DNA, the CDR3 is TGTGCCAGCAGCCAAGCTCCCCAGGGGACGGGAAACACCATATATTTT.

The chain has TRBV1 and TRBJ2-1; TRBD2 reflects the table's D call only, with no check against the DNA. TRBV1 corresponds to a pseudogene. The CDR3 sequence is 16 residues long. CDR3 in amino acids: CTSSQDLLAGDNEQFF. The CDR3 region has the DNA TGCACCAGCAGCCAAGATCTACTAGCGGGGGACAATGAGCAGTTCTTC.

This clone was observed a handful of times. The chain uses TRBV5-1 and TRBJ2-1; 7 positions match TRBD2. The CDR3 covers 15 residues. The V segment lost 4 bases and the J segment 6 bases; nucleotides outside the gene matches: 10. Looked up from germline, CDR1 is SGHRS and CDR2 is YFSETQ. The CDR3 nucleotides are TGCGCCAGCAGCGTGGAGCGGGGTGACCTCAATGAGCAGTTCTTC. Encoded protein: CASSVERGDLNEQFF.

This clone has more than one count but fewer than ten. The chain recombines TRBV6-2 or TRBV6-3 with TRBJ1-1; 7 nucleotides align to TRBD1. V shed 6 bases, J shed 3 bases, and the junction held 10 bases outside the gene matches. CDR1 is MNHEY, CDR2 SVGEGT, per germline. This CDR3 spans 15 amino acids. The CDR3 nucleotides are TGTGCCAGCAGCCGGAAGCCGACAGGGTACACTGAAGCTTTCTTT. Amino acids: CASSRKPTGYTEAFF.

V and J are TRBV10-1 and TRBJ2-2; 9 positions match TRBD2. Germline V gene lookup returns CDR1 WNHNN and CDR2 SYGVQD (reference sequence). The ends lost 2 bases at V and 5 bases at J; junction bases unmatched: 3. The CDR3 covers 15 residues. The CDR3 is CASSEVAGVTGELFF. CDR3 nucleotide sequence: TGCGCCAGCAGTGAGGTAGCGGGGGTAACCGGGGAGCTGTTTTTT.

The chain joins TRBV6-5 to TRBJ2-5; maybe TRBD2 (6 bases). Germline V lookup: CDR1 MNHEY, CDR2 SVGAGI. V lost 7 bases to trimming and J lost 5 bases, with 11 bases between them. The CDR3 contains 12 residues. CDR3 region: CASTGEVETQYF. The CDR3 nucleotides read TGTGCCAGCACCGGGGAGGTCGAGACCCAGTACTTC.

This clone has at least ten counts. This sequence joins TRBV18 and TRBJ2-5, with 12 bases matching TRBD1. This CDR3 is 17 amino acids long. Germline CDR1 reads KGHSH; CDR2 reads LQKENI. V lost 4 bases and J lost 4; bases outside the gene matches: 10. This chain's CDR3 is CASSLNYRDRGPETQYF. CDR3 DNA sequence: TGTGCCAGCTCACTAAACTACCGGGACAGGGGGCCAGAGACCCAGTACTTC.

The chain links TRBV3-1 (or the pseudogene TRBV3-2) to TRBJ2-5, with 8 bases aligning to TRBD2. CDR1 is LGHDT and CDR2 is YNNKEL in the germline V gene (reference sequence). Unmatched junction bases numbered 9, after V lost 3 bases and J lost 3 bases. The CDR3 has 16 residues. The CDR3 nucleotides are TGTGCCAGCAGCCAGGGGACTAGTCCCGGGGAAGAGACCCAGTACTTC. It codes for CASSQGTSPGEETQYF.

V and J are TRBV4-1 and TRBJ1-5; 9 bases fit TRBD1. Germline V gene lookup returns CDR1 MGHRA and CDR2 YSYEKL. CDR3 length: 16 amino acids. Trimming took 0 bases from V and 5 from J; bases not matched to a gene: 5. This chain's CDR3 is CASSQEPDRGYQPQHF. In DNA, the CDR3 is TGCGCCAGCAGCCAAGAGCCGGACAGGGGATATCAGCCCCAGCATTTT.

The CDR3 DNA is TGCGCCAGCAGCGTCCGGGACAGTAATTCACCCCTCCACTTT. The encoded protein is CASSVRDSNSPLHF. J is TRBJ1-6 and V is TRBV5-1; 7 bases align to TRBD1. Unmatched junction bases numbered 4, after V lost 4 bases and J lost 6 bases. The CDR3 consists of 14 residues. The germline CDR1 and CDR2 sequences are SGHRS and YFSETQ.